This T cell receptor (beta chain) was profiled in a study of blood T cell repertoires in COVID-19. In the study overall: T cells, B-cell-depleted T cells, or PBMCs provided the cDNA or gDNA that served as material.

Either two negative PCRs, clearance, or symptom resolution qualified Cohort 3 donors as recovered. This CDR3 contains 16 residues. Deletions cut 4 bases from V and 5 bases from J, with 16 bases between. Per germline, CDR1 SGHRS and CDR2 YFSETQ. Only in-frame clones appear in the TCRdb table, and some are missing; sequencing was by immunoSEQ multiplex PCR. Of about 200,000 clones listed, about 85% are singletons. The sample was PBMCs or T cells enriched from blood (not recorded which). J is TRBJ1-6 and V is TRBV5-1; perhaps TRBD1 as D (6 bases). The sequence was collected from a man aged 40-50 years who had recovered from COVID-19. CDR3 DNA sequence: TGCGCCAGCAGCGGCCGGACAGCGGGGGATAATTCACCCCTCCACTTT. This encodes CASSGRTAGDNSPLHF.